Listed below are T cell receptor beta chains from one sample, sequenced in a study of T-cell memory formation after mild COVID-19. One entry per CDR3 protein, called by TCRdb with MiXCR from the 5' RACE reads. The sample has roughly 200,000 distinct CDR3 sequences, over 7.5% seen once; the top ten hold 3.5% to 4%. The sample consisted of PBMCs or a T cell subset sorted from them (not recorded which). The receptors shown here come from a man between 18 and 29 years old who had mild COVID-19 (a few samples of this study predate the infection). Cell type and time point are not known. CDR3s include the opening cysteine and the closing phenylalanine or tryptophan. The D gene is left open where the match is weak. Some rows have no size entry. The others give once, few or many, or a class for an expanded clone.

D gene,V gene,clone size,J gene,CDR3 protein,CDR3 DNA
TRBD1,TRBV7-9,few,TRBJ2-2,CACDRGSAGELFF,TGTGCCTGCGACAGGGGGAGCGCCGGGGAGCTGTTTTTT
.,TRBV27,many,TRBJ1-3,CASSSGTFGNTIYF,TGTGCCAGCAGCTCCGGGACTTTCGGAAACACCATATATTTT
.,TRBV4-1,.,TRBJ2-2,CASSQIGGGELFF,TGCGCCAGCAGCCAGATTGGGGGCGGGGAGCTGTTTTTT
.,TRBV5-1,few,TRBJ2-2,CASSPRGPATGELFF,TGCGCCAGCAGCCCCCGGGGACCAGCTACCGGGGAGCTGTTTTTT
.,TRBV2,few,TRBJ2-5,CASLPGRLETQYF,TGTGCCAGCTTACCAGGGAGGCTCGAGACCCAGTACTTC
.,TRBV6-1,few,TRBJ1-1,CATQTGPDTEAFF,TGTGCCACCCAAACAGGGCCGGACACTGAAGCTTTCTTT
TRBD1,TRBV5-1,few,TRBJ2-7,CASSFGRGQGDSEQYF,TGCGCCAGCAGCTTCGGTAGGGGACAGGGGGACTCCGAGCAGTACTTC
.,TRBV6-5,few,TRBJ2-7,CASREGGQPWEQYF,TGTGCCAGCAGGGAGGGGGGACAGCCTTGGGAGCAGTACTTC
TRBD1,TRBV5-6,.,TRBJ2-7,CASSFLDRDRYEQYF,TGTGCCAGCAGCTTCCTAGACAGGGATCGCTACGAGCAGTACTTC
TRBD1,TRBV7-8,few,TRBJ1-2,CASSLGGQGAILSYGYTF,TGTGCCAGCAGCTTAGGGGGACAGGGGGCGATTTTGTCCTATGGCTACACCTTC
.,TRBV12-3/TRBV12-4,.,TRBJ2-2,CASSSGRSGELFF,TGTGCCAGCAGTTCAGGGAGGTCCGGGGAGCTGTTTTTT
TRBD2,TRBV7-2,.,TRBJ2-5,CASTLAGTEETQYF,TGTGCCAGCACCCTAGCGGGGACTGAAGAGACCCAGTACTTC
.,TRBV19,.,TRBJ2-1,CASKEGVWGNEQFF,TGTGCCAGTAAGGAGGGGGTGTGGGGGAATGAGCAGTTCTTC
TRBD2,TRBV20-1,.,TRBJ2-5,CSARVRGGLQTQYF,TGCAGTGCTAGAGTGCGGGGGGGCCTACAGACCCAGTACTTC
TRBD1,TRBV10-3,.,TRBJ1-5,CAISAGGDQPQHF,TGTGCCATCAGTGCAGGGGGCGATCAGCCCCAGCATTTT
.,TRBV7-2,.,TRBJ1-4,CASSLRGDGEKLFF,TGTGCCAGCAGCTTAAGGGGGGACGGGGAAAAACTGTTTTTT
TRBD2,TRBV7-6,many,TRBJ2-6,CASSLGGGSGANVLTF,TGTGCCAGCAGTCTCGGCGGGGGCTCTGGGGCCAACGTCCTGACTTTC
.,TRBV6-6,.,TRBJ1-1,CASTSYQGIRTEAFF,TGTGCCAGCACCTCCTATCAGGGGATTCGGACTGAAGCTTTCTTT
.,TRBV5-1,few,TRBJ2-5,CASSDSQETQYF,TGCGCCAGCAGTGACAGCCAAGAGACCCAGTACTTC
.,TRBV7-9,.,TRBJ1-1,CASSLAVDGGTEAFF,TGTGCCAGCAGCTTAGCCGTGGATGGGGGCACTGAAGCTTTCTTT
TRBD2,TRBV7-2,.,TRBJ2-5,CASSSARASGGEETQYF,TGTGCCAGCAGCTCTGCTCGGGCTAGCGGGGGAGAAGAGACCCAGTACTTC
TRBD1,TRBV4-1,.,TRBJ1-2,CASSATGRLHGYTF,TGCGCCAGCAGCGCGACAGGGAGGCTTCATGGCTACACCTTC
.,TRBV6-2/TRBV6-3,.,TRBJ1-5,CASSLPTGQPQHF,TGTGCCAGCAGCCTACCCACGGGGCAGCCCCAGCATTTT
.,TRBV4-3,few,TRBJ2-3,CASSQEAADTQYF,TGCGCCAGCAGCCAAGAAGCGGCAGATACGCAGTATTTT